This T cell receptor beta chain was sequenced for a study of T cells expressing NK-cell markers. Study background: Among the eight sequenced donors, seven tested HCMV-seropositive and one tested seronegative.

Comments on this clonotype: Its antigen is unknown.

Study conclusions and caveats: Whether expanded NKG2C+ T cell clones recognized HCMV stayed uncertain. One observes that, in a handful of donors, these clonotypes were also the leading ones within the CD3+CD56-NKG2C+ fraction.

TCRdb re-called the 5' RACE reads and gives one entry per CDR3 protein, without DNA. Its table records about 180,000 distinct CDR3 sequences. CDR1 is LNHDA, CDR2 SQIVND, per germline (reference sequence). CDR3 length: 14 amino acids. Sequencing was performed on blood T cells: a sorted CD56 or NKG2C T cell subset, CD4+ or CD8+ T cells, or bulk PBMC T cells (not recorded which). This clonotype originated in a woman aged 18 to 69 in good health. The J gene is TRBJ1-5, the V gene TRBV19. CDR3 sequence: CASKYTDSNQPQHF.